Below, 30 T cell receptor beta chains from the same sample are listed, as sequenced in a study of T cell responses to AZD1222 COVID-19 vaccine. TCRdb's copy holds only in-frame clones and misses some; the assay was immunoSEQ multiplex PCR. This repertoire shows 85,000 or so clones, about 86% found once; its top ten account for roughly 5.6%. The input for sequencing was peripheral blood, taken 28 days after the second AZD1222 dose. Receptors originate from an adult who received the AZD1222 COVID-19 vaccine.

There are a few counts of this clone. This rearrangement joins TRBV7-9 to TRBJ1-2; D is perhaps TRBD1 (5 bases). Trimming shortened V by 5 bases and J by 8 bases, and 15 bases separated the two germline ends. Germline V gene sequence: CDR1 SEHNR, CDR2 FQNEAQ (reference sequence). The CDR3 is 13 amino acids. The CDR3 region has the DNA TGTGCCAGCAGCCGGATTCAGGGTGGCGGCTACACCTTC. The encoded protein is CASSRIQGGGYTF. Full variable domain (rest looked up from reference TRBV7-9 and TRBJ1-2): DTGVSQNPRHKITKRGQNVTFRCDPISEHNRLYWYRQTLGQGPEFLTYFQNEAQLEKSRLLSDRFSAERPKGSFSTLEIQRTEQGDSAMYLCASSRIQGGGYTFGSGTRLTVV.

The genes are TRBV15 and TRBJ2-5, with 14 bases lining up with TRBD2. The germline V gene encodes CDR1 LNHNV and CDR2 YYDKDF (reference sequence). This CDR3 contains 17 residues. The V segment lost 1 base and the J segment 3 bases; nucleotides outside the gene matches: 4. The CDR3 DNA sequence: TGTGCCACCAGCAGAGGCGGGACTAGCGGGAGAGAAGAGACCCAGTACTTC. As protein: CATSRGGTSGREETQYF. The whole variable domain, filled in from reference TRBV15 and TRBJ2-5, reads DAMVIQNPRYQVTQFGKPVTLSCSQTLNHNVMYWYQQKSSQAPKLLFHYYDKDFNNEADTPDNFQSRRPNTSFCFLDIRSPGLGDTAMYLCATSRGGTSGREETQYFGPGTRLLVL.

CDR3 region: CAITWTGGIAGELFF. DNA of the CDR3: TGTGCCATCACCTGGACAGGGGGCATCGCCGGGGAGCTGTTTTTT. The chain links TRBV10-3 to TRBJ2-2, with TRBD1 matching 11 bases. Germline CDR1 ENHRY, CDR2 SYGVKD. The CDR3 runs 15 residues. The J segment lost 6 bases and the V segment lost 7 bases, leaving 7 bases of the junction unmatched.

This clone was picked up a small number of times. V and J are TRBV2 and TRBJ1-4; 10 nucleotides align to TRBD1. Germline lookup yields CDR1 SNHLY and CDR2 FYNNEI. The CDR3 has 14 residues. V shed 7 bases and J 6 bases; nucleotides not matched to a gene: 5. The CDR3 sequence: CASISGTGDEKLFF. The CDR3 nucleotides are TGTGCCAGCATTTCTGGGACAGGGGATGAAAAACTGTTTTTT.

This clone was seen once. The V gene is TRBV4-3, the J gene TRBJ2-3, with D possibly matching TRBD2 (5 bases). V was cut by 1 base and J by 6 bases, with 5 bases left in between. The germline V gene has CDR1 LGHNA and CDR2 YSLEER. The CDR3 has 12 residues. CDR3 nucleotides: TGCGCCAGCAGCCAAGCGGGGGATACGCAGTATTTT. The encoded protein is CASSQAGDTQYF.

The chain links TRBV20-1 to TRBJ2-7; D not resolved. V was trimmed by 2 bases and J by 3 bases, leaving 5 bases between them. The CDR3 sequence is 11 residues long. In germline, CDR1 is DFQATT, CDR2 SNEGSKA (reference sequence). The CDR3: CSARLVYEQYF. CDR3 bases: TGCAGTGCTAGATTAGTCTACGAGCAGTACTTC.

The rearrangement uses TRBV13 and TRBJ2-7; TRBD2 matches at 9 bases. Germline CDR1 and CDR2: PRHDT and FYEKMQ (reference sequence). Unmatched junction bases numbered 5, after V lost 5 bases and J lost 3 bases. The CDR3 has 14 amino acids. The CDR3 bases are TGTGCCAGCAGCACCGGGACTAGCCACTACGAGCAGTACTTC. Its translation: CASSTGTSHYEQYF.

The chain couples TRBV6-5 to TRBJ1-2; D is possibly TRBD1 (6 bases). Per the germline V gene, CDR1 is MNHEY and CDR2 is SVGAGI. The CDR3 runs 12 residues. V lost 5 bases to trimming and J lost 8 bases, with 12 bases between them. CDR3 amino acids: CASSTGQRGYTF. The CDR3 region has the DNA TGTGCCAGCAGTACCGGACAGAGGGGCTACACCTTC.

CDR3 sequence (DNA): TGTGCCAGCAGTGACAGATTGTGGGCTTTCTTT. Its translation: CASSDRLWAFF. The chain links TRBV6-1 to TRBJ1-1, with D uncertain. V dropped 3 bases and J dropped 11 bases, with 10 bases sitting between them. CDR3 size: 11 residues. Germline V gives CDR1 MNHNS, CDR2 SASEGT.

The CDR3 sequence: CASSGTGTSWYNEQFF. CDR3 nucleotide sequence: TGTGCCAGCAGCGGAACCGGGACCAGCTGGTACAATGAGCAGTTCTTC. The genes are TRBV2 and TRBJ2-1; either TRBD1 or TRBD2 may fit D (5 bases each). V shed 6 bases and J shed 4 bases, with 19 bases lying between them. This CDR3 region has 16 residues. CDR1 and CDR2 from the germline V gene are SNHLY and FYNNEI.

This clone was recorded once. The CDR3 nucleotides are TGTGCCAGCAGCCCTCCGCGGGGCGGCTACGAGCAGTACTTC. It translates to CASSPPRGGYEQYF. This chain links TRBV9 with TRBJ2-7; weak D call: TRBD2 (6 bases). V lost 4 bases and J 3 bases, leaving 14 bases between the germline ends. Germline assignment: CDR1 SGDLS and CDR2 YYNGEE. The CDR3 sequence is 14 residues long.

The chain carries TRBV28 and TRBJ1-6; 7 bases map to TRBD1. The CDR3 is 11 residues long. The trim removed 2 bases at V and 16 bases at J, leaving 2 bases unmatched. Per germline, CDR1 MDHEN and CDR2 SYDVKM. The CDR3 nucleotides are TGTGCCAGCAGTTTAGGGACAGCTCTCCACTTT. Translating it yields CASSLGTALHF.

This clone was detected once. The rearrangement links TRBV6-5 to TRBJ2-5, with 7 positions matching TRBD1. Germline lookup yields CDR1 MNHEY and CDR2 SVGAGI. The CDR3 spans 15 residues. With V trimmed by 6 bases and J by 5 bases, 12 bases remained unmatched. The CDR3 is CASRLRQGWKETQYF. The CDR3 DNA follows: TGTGCCAGCAGGTTAAGACAGGGTTGGAAGGAGACCCAGTACTTC.

The chain uses TRBV29-1 and TRBJ1-1, with 8 bases fitting TRBD1. The V gene's germline CDR1 is SQVTM and CDR2 ANQGSEA. The CDR3 runs to 11 residues. CDR3 DNA: TGCATGACGGACAGGGAGACTGAAGCTTTCTTT. Translating gives CMTDRETEAFF.

This sequence joins TRBV10-1 and TRBJ1-1; the D is unclear. Trimming cost V 3 bases and J 11 bases, with 16 bases left between them. This CDR3 region has 13 residues. The germline CDR1 and CDR2 sequences are WNHNN and SYGVQD (reference sequence). CDR3 protein: CASSDSGSPVAFF. CDR3 in DNA: TGCGCCAGCAGTGACTCGGGATCGCCAGTGGCTTTCTTT.

The V and J genes are TRBV4-3 and TRBJ1-4, with 10 bases lining up with TRBD1. V shed 6 bases, J shed 6 bases, and the junction held 4 bases outside the gene matches. The CDR3 has 14 amino acids. Looked up from germline, CDR1 is LGHNA and CDR2 is YSLEER. The DNA for the CDR3 is TGCGCCAGCAGGCCCGGGACAGGGGATGAAAAACTGTTTTTT. It translates to CASRPGTGDEKLFF.

The rearrangement links TRBV7-9 to TRBJ1-1, with D possibly being TRBD1 (5 bases). CDR1 is SEHNR, CDR2 FQNEAQ, per germline (reference sequence). The V gene lost 4 bases and the J gene lost 0 bases, with 12 bases spanning the gap. CDR3 size: 15 residues. Here the CDR3 DNA reads TGTGCCAGCAGCTCCAGGACACCGCTGAACACTGAAGCTTTCTTT. Encoded protein: CASSSRTPLNTEAFF.

The chain uses TRBV14 and TRBJ1-2, with D perhaps TRBD1 (5 bases). Trimming left V 1 base short and J 2 bases short, with 11 bases between. CDR1 and CDR2 (germline): SGHDN, FVKESK. The CDR3 runs 15 residues. In nucleotides, the CDR3 is TGTGCCAGCAGCCAAGCCGGGGCAGCGAACTATGGCTACACCTTC. Residues: CASSQAGAANYGYTF. The variable domain in full, completed from reference TRBV14 and TRBJ1-2, reads EAGVTQFPSHSVIEKGQTVTLRCDPISGHDNLYWYRRVMGKEIKFLLHFVKESKQDESGMPNNRFLAERTGGTYSTLKVQPAELEDSGVYFCASSQAGAANYGYTFGSGTRLTVV.

The chain couples TRBV4-1 to TRBJ2-7; D remains unclear. The V and J ends lost 0 bases and 4 bases respectively, with 13 bases between them. Germline V lookup: CDR1 MGHRA, CDR2 YSYEKL. The CDR3 has 15 residues. CDR3 DNA: TGCGCCAGCAGCCAAGAAGTAAGGCGAAGTTACGAGCAGTACTTC. Its protein product is CASSQEVRRSYEQYF.

In its sample, this clone was seen once. The CDR3 is CASSATGGDEQYF. The CDR3 DNA is TGTGCCAGCAGCGCGACAGGGGGCGACGAGCAGTACTTC. This sequence joins TRBV28 and TRBJ2-7; 10 nucleotides align to TRBD1. V shed 6 bases, J shed 5 bases, and the junction held 4 bases outside the gene matches. The CDR3 covers 13 residues. Germline CDR1 and CDR2: MDHEN and SYDVKM.

This chain uses TRBV13 with TRBJ2-5; D remains ambiguous. V gave up 5 bases and J gave up 5 bases, with 12 bases separating them. Germline CDR1 is PRHDT and CDR2 is FYEKMQ (reference sequence). This CDR3 region has 13 residues. The DNA for the CDR3 is TGTGCCAGCAGCCCGTCCCCGGTTGAGACCCAGTACTTC. Translated: CASSPSPVETQYF.

The chain recombines TRBV29-1 with TRBJ2-3; D is ambiguous. There are 13 residues in the CDR3. Germline CDR1 is SQVTM and CDR2 is ANQGSEA. Trimming pared 3 bases from V and 2 bases from J, leaving 9 bases between. CDR3 coding DNA: TGCAGCGTTGACGCGCCCTACACAGATACGCAGTATTTT. Translating it yields CSVDAPYTDTQYF.

The chain links TRBV5-1 to TRBJ2-1; D ambiguous. V shed 1 base and J shed 8 bases, with 16 bases lying between them. The CDR3 is made up of 15 amino acids. Germline values: CDR1 SGHRS, CDR2 YFSETQ. The CDR3 DNA reads as TGCGCCAGCAGCTTGTATGGATCTCCAGAGGATGAGCAGTTCTTC. This sequence encodes CASSLYGSPEDEQFF.

V is TRBV7-9 and J is TRBJ2-7; unclear D gene. The V gene lost 8 bases and the J gene lost 2 bases, with 13 bases spanning the gap. Germline lookup yields CDR1 SEHNR and CDR2 FQNEAQ (reference sequence). CDR3 length equals 13 residues. The CDR3 here is CASGRSPTYEQYF. In DNA, the CDR3 is TGTGCCAGCGGGCGGTCACCAACCTACGAGCAGTACTTC.

The chain's CDR3 is CASSVLRGGGAKNIQYF. DNA of the CDR3: TGTGCCAGCAGTGTTCTAAGAGGGGGGGGCGCCAAAAACATTCAGTACTTC. The chain has TRBV27 and TRBJ2-4; D perhaps matches TRBD2 (7 bases). Germline CDR1 is MNHEY and CDR2 is SMNVEV (reference sequence). CDR3 length: 17 amino acids. V was cut by 5 bases and J by 1 base, with 18 bases left in between.

This chain connects TRBV28 to TRBJ2-2; D not certain. This CDR3 has 12 amino acids. Germline CDR1 and CDR2: MDHEN and SYDVKM. V was cut by 7 bases and J by 4 bases, with 7 bases left in between. DNA of the CDR3: TGTGCCAGCAATCTAGTCACCGGGGAGCTGTTTTTT. It encodes CASNLVTGELFF.

In this sample, this clone turned up a few times. The V call is TRBV29-1, the J call TRBJ2-7; the D gene could be TRBD1 or TRBD2 (5 bases each). Germline lookup yields CDR1 SQVTM and CDR2 ANQGSEA. This CDR3 is built from 12 residues. DNA for the CDR3: TGCAGTGGGGCCACTAGCTCCTACGAGCAGTACTTC. Residues: CSGATSSYEQYF.

The chain's CDR3 is CASSQGRYEQYF. The CDR3 DNA sequence: TGTGCCAGCAGCCAAGGGAGGTACGAGCAGTACTTC. The chain employs TRBV3-1 (or the pseudogene TRBV3-2) and TRBJ2-7; possible D gene TRBD2, 5 bases. Germline V gene sequence: CDR1 LGHDT, CDR2 YNNKEL (reference sequence). There are 12 residues in the CDR3. Deletions cut 1 base from V and 4 bases from J, with 5 bases between.

V and J are TRBV19 and TRBJ2-6; 7 bases agree with TRBD1. The germline V gene encodes CDR1 LNHDA and CDR2 SQIVND (reference sequence). After removal of 4 bases from V and 4 bases from J, the junction contained 7 bases not matched to a gene. The CDR3 has 16 residues. The CDR3: CASSTRQGGGANVLTF. CDR3 DNA sequence: TGTGCCAGTAGTACCCGACAGGGTGGAGGGGCCAACGTCCTGACTTTC.

The chain joins TRBV27 to TRBJ1-5; D is unresolved. Per the germline V gene, CDR1 is MNHEY and CDR2 is SMNVEV (reference sequence). This CDR3 region has 14 residues. V gave up 3 bases and J gave up 0 bases, with 6 bases separating them. DNA for the CDR3: TGTGCCAGCAGTTTTTCGTATAGCAATCAGCCCCAGCATTTT. Protein product: CASSFSYSNQPQHF.